This T cell receptor (beta chain) came from a study of cytomegalovirus exposure and HLA in healthy donors. Regarding this clone: The antigen is not known.

With 60 Vbeta and 13 Jbeta primers, the PCR was carried out. The protocol was immunoSEQ multiplex PCR, while the TCRdb copy is restricted to in-frame clones and leaves out a portion. The sample includes more than 110,000 clones, 80% seen only once; the top ten take 1.2%. Study-wide points: A few CMV-associated chains proved CMV antigen-specific in vitro. Some public TCRs appeared in many individuals, while most sequences were rare.

Sequencing was performed on PBMCs. The clonotype was recovered from a female donor in good health and CMV-seronegative.

The CDR3 is CASSLFPGKGYTF. The CDR3 nucleotides are TGTGCCAGCAGTTTATTTCCAGGGAAGGGCTACACCTTC. The J gene is TRBJ1-2, the V gene TRBV28, with TRBD1 as a possible D gene (5 bases). V lost 1 base and J lost 8, with 11 bases in between. Looked up from germline, CDR1 is MDHEN and CDR2 is SYDVKM. The length of the CDR3 is 13 residues.